This TCR beta chain emerged from a study of cytomegalovirus exposure and HLA in healthy donors. About the research overall: Early on, a data release was issued that held tens of millions of unique TCRs from HLA-typed donors.

Study observations and caveats: The number of N-insertions in an Asian-associated ancestry cluster was reportedly below the approximately 700-donor mean in a later analysis.

It was with 60 Vbeta and 13 Jbeta primers that the PCR ran. Measured with immunoSEQ multiplex PCR; TCRdb has only the in-frame clones, and not every one. The sample lists 100,000 to 150,000 clones, roughly 80% occurring once. A note on this clone: No antigen is known for it.

This sequence was found in a man aged 30 to 39 in good health and CMV-seronegative. The specimen sequenced was PBMCs.

The CDR3 nucleotides are TGTGCCAGCAGCGTCTTAAGCGGGAGGGGGGCCGGGGAGCTGTTTTTT. This encodes CASSVLSGRGAGELFF. The chain employs TRBV9 and TRBJ2-2; 10 bases are shared with TRBD2. With 2 bases clipped from V and 6 bases from J, the junction kept 7 bases outside the gene matches. This CDR3 region has 16 residues. Germline lookup yields CDR1 SGDLS and CDR2 YYNGEE.